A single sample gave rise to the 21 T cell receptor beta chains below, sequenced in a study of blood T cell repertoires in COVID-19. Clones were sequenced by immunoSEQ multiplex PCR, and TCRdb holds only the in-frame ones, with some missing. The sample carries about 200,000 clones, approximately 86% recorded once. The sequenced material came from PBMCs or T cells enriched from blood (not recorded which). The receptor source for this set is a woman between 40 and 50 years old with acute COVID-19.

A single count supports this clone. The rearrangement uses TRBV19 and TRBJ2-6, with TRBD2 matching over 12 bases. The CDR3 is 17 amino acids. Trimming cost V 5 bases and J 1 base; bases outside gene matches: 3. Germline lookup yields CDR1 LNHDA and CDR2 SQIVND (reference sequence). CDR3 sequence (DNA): TGTGCCAGTAGTTCAGGACTAGCGGGATCTGGGGCCAACGTCCTGACTTTC. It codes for CASSSGLAGSGANVLTF.

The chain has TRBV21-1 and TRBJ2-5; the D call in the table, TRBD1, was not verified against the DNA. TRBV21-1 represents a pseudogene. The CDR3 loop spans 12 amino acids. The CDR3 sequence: CTGTAAVETQYF. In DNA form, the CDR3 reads TGTACCGGGACAGCGGCTGTGGAGACCCAGTACTTC.

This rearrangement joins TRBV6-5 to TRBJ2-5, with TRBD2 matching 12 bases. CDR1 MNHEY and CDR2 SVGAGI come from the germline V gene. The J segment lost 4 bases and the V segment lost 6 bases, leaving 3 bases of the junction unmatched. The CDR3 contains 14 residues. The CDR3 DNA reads TGTGCCAGCAGGGAGACTAGCGGGAGAGAGACCCAGTACTTC. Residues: CASRETSGRETQYF.

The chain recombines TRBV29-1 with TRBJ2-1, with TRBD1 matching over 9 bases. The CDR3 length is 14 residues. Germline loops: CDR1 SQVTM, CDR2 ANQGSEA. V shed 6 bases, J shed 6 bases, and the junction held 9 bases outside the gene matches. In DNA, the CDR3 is TGCAGCGTGCGCCGGGACAGGGTGGGCAATGAGCAGTTCTTC. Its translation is CSVRRDRVGNEQFF.

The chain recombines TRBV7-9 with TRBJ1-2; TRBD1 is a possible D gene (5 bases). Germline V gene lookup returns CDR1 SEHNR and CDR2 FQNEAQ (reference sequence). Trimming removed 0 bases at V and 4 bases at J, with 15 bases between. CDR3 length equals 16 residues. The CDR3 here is CASSLAPTAWAYGYTF. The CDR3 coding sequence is TGTGCCAGCAGCTTAGCCCCGACAGCATGGGCCTATGGCTACACCTTC.

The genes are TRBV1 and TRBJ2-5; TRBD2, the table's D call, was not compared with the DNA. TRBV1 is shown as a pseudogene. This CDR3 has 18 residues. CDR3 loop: CTSSQDSASGIIQETQYF. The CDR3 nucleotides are TGCACCAGCAGCCAAGATTCGGCTAGCGGGATAATCCAAGAGACCCAGTACTTC.

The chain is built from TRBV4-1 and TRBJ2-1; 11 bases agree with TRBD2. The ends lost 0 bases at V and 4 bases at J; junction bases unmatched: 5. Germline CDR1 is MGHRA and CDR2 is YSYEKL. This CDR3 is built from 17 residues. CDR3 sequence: CASSQDRGLADYNEQFF. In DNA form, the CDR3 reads TGCGCCAGCAGCCAAGATAGGGGACTAGCGGATTACAATGAGCAGTTCTTC.

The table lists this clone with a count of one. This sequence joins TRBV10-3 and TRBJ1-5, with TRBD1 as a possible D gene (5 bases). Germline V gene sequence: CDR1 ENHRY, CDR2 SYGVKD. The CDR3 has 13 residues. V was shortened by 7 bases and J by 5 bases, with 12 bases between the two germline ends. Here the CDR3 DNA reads TGTGCCATCATGGGGGGGAAGGATCAGCCCCAGCATTTT. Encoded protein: CAIMGGKDQPQHF.

CDR3 DNA: TGTGCCAGCAGTGAAGGGAGTGCGGGGGCATCCAAAAACATTCAGTACTTC. It specifies CASSEGSAGASKNIQYF. The genes are TRBV6-1 and TRBJ2-4; D is perhaps TRBD2 (7 bases). Per germline, CDR1 MNHNS and CDR2 SASEGT. The CDR3 is 17 amino acids. V lost 1 base and J lost 2, with 15 bases in between.

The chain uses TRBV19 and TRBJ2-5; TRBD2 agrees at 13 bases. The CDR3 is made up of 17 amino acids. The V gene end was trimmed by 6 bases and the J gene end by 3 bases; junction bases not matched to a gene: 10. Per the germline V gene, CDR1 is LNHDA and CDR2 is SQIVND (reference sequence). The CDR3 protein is CASRTGLAGPNKETQYF. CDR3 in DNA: TGTGCCAGTAGGACGGGACTAGCGGGACCGAACAAAGAGACCCAGTACTTC.

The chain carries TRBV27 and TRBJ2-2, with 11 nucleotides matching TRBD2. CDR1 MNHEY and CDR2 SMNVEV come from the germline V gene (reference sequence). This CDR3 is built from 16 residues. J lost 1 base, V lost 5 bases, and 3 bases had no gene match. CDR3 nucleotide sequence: TGTGCCAGCAGTCCGGGGACTAGCGGGAACACCGGGGAGCTGTTTTTT. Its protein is CASSPGTSGNTGELFF.

The CDR3 loop is CASSDSNPYNEQFF. The CDR3 nucleotides are TGTGCCAGCAGTGACAGTAACCCCTACAATGAGCAGTTCTTC. The rearrangement joins TRBV6-2 or TRBV6-3 to TRBJ2-1, with a possible D match to TRBD1 (5 bases). V shed 5 bases and J shed 2 bases, with 10 bases lying between them. The germline V gene encodes CDR1 MNHEY and CDR2 SVGEGT. CDR3 length: 14 residues.

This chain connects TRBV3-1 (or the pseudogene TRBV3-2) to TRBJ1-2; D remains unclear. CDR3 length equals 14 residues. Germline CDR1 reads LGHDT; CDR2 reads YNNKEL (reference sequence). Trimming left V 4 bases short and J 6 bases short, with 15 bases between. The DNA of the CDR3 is TGTGCCAGCAGCCTGAAGGGCAGCGGGGATGGCTACACCTTC. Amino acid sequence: CASSLKGSGDGYTF.

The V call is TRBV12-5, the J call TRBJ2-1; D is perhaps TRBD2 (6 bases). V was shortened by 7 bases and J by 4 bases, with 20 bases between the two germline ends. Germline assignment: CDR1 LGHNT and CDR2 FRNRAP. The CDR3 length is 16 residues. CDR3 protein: CASVPRELNLYNEQFF. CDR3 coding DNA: TGTGCTAGTGTCCCTCGGGAGCTCAACCTATACAATGAGCAGTTCTTC.

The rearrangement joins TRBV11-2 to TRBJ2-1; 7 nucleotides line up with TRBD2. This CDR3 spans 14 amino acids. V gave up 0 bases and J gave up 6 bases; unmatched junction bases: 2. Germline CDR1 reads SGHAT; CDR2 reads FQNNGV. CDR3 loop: CASSLEGGPNEQFF. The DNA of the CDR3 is TGTGCCAGCAGCTTAGAGGGAGGGCCCAATGAGCAGTTCTTC.

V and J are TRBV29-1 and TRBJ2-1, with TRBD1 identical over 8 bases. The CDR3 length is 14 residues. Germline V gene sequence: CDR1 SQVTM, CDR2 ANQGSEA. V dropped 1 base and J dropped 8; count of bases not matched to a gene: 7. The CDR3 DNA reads TGCAGCGTTGAAGTCCAGGGGGCGGCCGATGAGCAGTTCTTC. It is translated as CSVEVQGAADEQFF.

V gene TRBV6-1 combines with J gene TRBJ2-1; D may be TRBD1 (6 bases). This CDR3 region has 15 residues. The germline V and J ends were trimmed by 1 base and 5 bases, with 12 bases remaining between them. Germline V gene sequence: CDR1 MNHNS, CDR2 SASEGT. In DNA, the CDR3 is TGTGCCAGCAGTGAAGTTACGAGGGGGAACAATGAGCAGTTCTTC. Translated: CASSEVTRGNNEQFF.

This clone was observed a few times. The CDR3 spells CASSRTSGELFF. In nucleotides, the CDR3 is TGTGCCAGCAGCCGAACTAGCGGGGAGCTGTTTTTT. The chain employs TRBV14 and TRBJ2-2; weak D call: TRBD2 (5 bases). Germline V CDR1 and CDR2: SGHDN, FVKESK. The CDR3 sequence is 12 residues long. V lost 4 bases, J lost 7 bases, and 7 bases lay in between.

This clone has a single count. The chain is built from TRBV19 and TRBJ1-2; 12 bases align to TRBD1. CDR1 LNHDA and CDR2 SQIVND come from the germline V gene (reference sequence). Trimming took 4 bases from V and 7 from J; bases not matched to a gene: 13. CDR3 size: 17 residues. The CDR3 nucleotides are TGTGCCAGTAGTAGGCCTAACCCCCGGGACAGGGGGCTTGGCTACACCTTC. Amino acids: CASSRPNPRDRGLGYTF.

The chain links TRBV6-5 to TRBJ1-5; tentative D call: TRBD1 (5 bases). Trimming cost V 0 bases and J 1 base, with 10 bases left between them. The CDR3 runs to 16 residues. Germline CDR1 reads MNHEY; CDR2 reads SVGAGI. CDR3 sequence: CASSYSGAGSNQPQHF. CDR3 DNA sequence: TGTGCCAGCAGTTACTCTGGGGCGGGGAGCAATCAGCCCCAGCATTTT.

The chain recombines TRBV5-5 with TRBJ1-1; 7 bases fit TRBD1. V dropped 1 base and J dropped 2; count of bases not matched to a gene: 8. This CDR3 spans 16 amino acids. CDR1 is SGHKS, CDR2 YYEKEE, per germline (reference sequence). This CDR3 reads CASSLTLDRLNTEAFF. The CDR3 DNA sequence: TGTGCCAGCAGCTTGACTCTGGACAGGCTAAACACTGAAGCTTTCTTT.